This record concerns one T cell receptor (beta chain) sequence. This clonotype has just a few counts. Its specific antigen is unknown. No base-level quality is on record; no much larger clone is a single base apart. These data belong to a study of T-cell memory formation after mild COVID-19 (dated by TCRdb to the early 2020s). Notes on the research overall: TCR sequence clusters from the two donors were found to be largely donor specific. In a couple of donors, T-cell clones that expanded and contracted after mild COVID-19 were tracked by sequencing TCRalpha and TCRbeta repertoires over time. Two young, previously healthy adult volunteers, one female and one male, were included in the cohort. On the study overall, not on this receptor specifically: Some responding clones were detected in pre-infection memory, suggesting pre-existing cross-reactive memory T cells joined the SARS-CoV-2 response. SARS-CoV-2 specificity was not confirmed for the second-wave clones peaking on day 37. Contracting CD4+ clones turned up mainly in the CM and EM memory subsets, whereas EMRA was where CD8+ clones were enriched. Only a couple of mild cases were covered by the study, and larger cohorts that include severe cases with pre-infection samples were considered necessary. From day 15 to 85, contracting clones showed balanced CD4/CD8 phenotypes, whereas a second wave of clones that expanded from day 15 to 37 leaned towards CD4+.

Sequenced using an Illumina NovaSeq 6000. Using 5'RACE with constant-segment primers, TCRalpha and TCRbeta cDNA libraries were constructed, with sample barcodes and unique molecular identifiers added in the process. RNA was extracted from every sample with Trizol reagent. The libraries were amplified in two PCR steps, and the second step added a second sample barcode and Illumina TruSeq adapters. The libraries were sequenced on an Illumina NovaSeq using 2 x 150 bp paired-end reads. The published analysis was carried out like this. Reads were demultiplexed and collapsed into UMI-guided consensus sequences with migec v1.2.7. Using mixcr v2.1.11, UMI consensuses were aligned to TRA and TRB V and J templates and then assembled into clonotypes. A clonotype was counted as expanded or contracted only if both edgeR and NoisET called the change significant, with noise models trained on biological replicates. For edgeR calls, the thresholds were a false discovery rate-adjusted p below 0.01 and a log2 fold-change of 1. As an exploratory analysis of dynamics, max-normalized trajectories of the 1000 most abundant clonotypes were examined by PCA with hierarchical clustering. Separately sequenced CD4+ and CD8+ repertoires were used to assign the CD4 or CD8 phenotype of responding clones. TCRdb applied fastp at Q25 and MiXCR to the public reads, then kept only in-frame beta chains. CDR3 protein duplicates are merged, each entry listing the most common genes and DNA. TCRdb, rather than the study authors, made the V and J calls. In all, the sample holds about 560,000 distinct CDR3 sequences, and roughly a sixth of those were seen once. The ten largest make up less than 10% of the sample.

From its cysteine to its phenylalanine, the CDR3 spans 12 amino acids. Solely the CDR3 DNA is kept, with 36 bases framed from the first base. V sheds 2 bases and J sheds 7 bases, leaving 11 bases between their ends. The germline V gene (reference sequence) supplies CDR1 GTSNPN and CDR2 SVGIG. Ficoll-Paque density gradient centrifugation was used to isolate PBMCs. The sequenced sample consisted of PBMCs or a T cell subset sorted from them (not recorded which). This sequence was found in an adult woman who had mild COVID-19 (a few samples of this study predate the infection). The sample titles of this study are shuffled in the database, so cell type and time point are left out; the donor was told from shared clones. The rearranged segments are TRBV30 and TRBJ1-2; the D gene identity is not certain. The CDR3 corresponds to CAWSLGGGGYTF. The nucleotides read TGTGCCTGGAGTTTGGGAGGAGGTGGCTACACCTTC.